These 6 T cell receptor beta chains originate from one sample sequenced in a study of regulatory T cells in long-lasting Graves disease. Specified time point: persistent/refractory GD, antithyroid drugs over 5 years with positive TRAb. Generation of the TCR library employed RNA extracted from PBMCs. In building TCR beta libraries, iRepertoire HTBI primers were used together with Arm-PCR of CDR3 regions. Each CDR3 protein is one row after TCRdb ran MiXCR on the multiplex PCR reads. The sample lists nearly 350,000 distinct CDR3 sequences, about 20% seen once, with roughly 29% in the top ten. This specimen was peripheral blood mononuclear cells (PBMCs), taken when the disease was refractory, from a patient treated with antithyroid drugs. Receptor source: a female donor with Graves disease.

The sample holds a few counts of this clonotype. The chain links TRBV5-6 to TRBJ1-2; D is uncertain. V shed 3 bases and J shed 4 bases, with 7 bases lying between them. The CDR3 covers 12 residues. The germline V gene has CDR1 SGHDT and CDR2 YYEEEE. The CDR3 bases are TGTGCCAGCAGCTCTCAGCCCTATGGCTACACCTTC. This translates into CASSSQPYGYTF.

This clonotype came up a few times. The chain links TRBV6-1 to TRBJ2-5; D is possibly TRBD1 (6 bases). The CDR3 is 14 amino acids. V was pared by 6 bases and J by 4 bases, with 15 bases between. CDR1 and CDR2 from the germline V gene are MNHNS and SASEGT. DNA of the CDR3: TGTGCCAGCAGCTCCGGGACAAAAGGAGAGACCCAGTACTTC. As protein: CASSSGTKGETQYF.

This clonotype turned up a few times. The CDR3 nucleotides read TGCGCCAGCAGCCCCGGTTTAGAAAGCGGGGGGCCGCAAGAGACCCAGTACTTC. Translating gives CASSPGLESGGPQETQYF. The chain carries TRBV5-1 and TRBJ2-5; 9 bases line up with TRBD2. Unmatched junction bases numbered 15, after V lost 4 bases and J lost 2 bases. The CDR3 spans 18 residues. Looked up from germline, CDR1 is SGHRS and CDR2 is YFSETQ.

This clonotype was seen only a few times. The chain couples TRBV9 to TRBJ1-1; D unresolved. This CDR3 has 14 residues. With 0 bases removed from V and 5 bases from J, the gap between germline ends came to 11 bases. The germline V gene encodes CDR1 SGDLS and CDR2 YYNGEE. The CDR3 reads CASSVVPLKTEAFF. CDR3 DNA: TGTGCCAGCAGCGTAGTGCCCCTTAAAACTGAAGCTTTCTTT. Drawing the rest from reference TRBV9 and TRBJ1-1, the complete variable domain is DSGVTQTPKHLITATGQRVTLRCSPRSGDLSVYWYQQSLDQGLQFLIQYYNGEERAKGNILERFSAQQFPDLHSELNLSSLELGDSALYFCASSVVPLKTEAFFGQGTRLTVV.

This clonotype was counted many times. V and J are TRBV15 and TRBJ2-1; TRBD2 agrees at 11 bases. Germline lookup yields CDR1 LNHNV and CDR2 YYDKDF (reference sequence). Trimming removed 4 bases from V and 3 bases from J; junction bases left unmatched: 2. CDR3 size: 15 residues. CDR3 in amino acids: CATSIGTSGYNEQFF. The CDR3, as DNA: TGTGCCACCAGCATCGGGACTAGCGGCTACAATGAGCAGTTCTTC.

This clonotype was seen a handful of times. This rearrangement joins TRBV10-3 to TRBJ2-2, with 8 bases lining up with TRBD2. V was pared by 10 bases and J by 2 bases, with 9 bases of the junction left unmatched. CDR1 is ENHRY and CDR2 is SYGVKD in the germline V gene. The CDR3 is 15 amino acids. Here the CDR3 DNA reads TGTGCCACCTCAACTAGCGGCATTAACACCGGGGAGCTGTTTTTT. Translation: CATSTSGINTGELFF.